This is a list of T cell receptor beta chains from one sample in a study of shared clonotypes between healthy human individuals. Measured with immunoSEQ multiplex PCR; TCRdb has only the in-frame clones, and not every one. The sample contains about 2 million clones, 85% to 95% of which appear only once. Sequencing was done on a sample of naive CD4+ T cells sorted from blood. The source is a man in his late teens or twenties in good health. CDR3s include the opening cysteine and the closing phenylalanine or tryptophan. A D gene is named only where the DNA matches it firmly. Part of the rows lack a size; the others show once, few, many or a class for expanded clones.

J,D,V,size,CDR3,DNA
TRBJ2-1,TRBD1,TRBV7-9,.,CASTYTGAYNEQFF,TGTGCCAGCACTTATACAGGGGCCTACAATGAGCAGTTCTTC
TRBJ1-5,.,TRBV29-1,.,CSVAWGPNQPQHF,TGCAGCGTAGCGTGGGGGCCCAATCAGCCCCAGCATTTT
TRBJ2-1,TRBD2,TRBV9,.,CASSATSGSYNEQFF,TGTGCCAGCAGCGCGACTAGCGGCTCCTACAATGAGCAGTTCTTC
TRBJ2-5,.,TRBV5-1,.,CASSRTSPVLGEETQYF,TGCGCCAGCAGCCGGACATCGCCCGTGCTGGGAGAAGAGACCCAGTACTTC
TRBJ1-1,.,TRBV18,.,CASSPLTPTRGAFF,TGTGCCAGCTCACCACTGACGCCTACCCGGGGGGCTTTCTTT
TRBJ1-1,TRBD1,TRBV4-1,.,CASSQSGTGGLNTEAFF,TGCGCCAGCAGCCAATCCGGGACAGGGGGCTTAAACACTGAAGCTTTCTTT
TRBJ2-5,.,TRBV7-9,once,CASSLLQRLAEETQYF,TGTGCCAGCAGCTTACTGCAGCGCCTGGCGGAAGAGACCCAGTACTTC
TRBJ1-2,.,TRBV4-1,.,CASSQDRVGMGVYGYTF,TGCGCCAGCAGCCAAGATAGGGTGGGTATGGGAGTTTATGGCTACACCTTC
TRBJ2-1,TRBD2,TRBV9,.,CASSGTSGVNEQFF,TGTGCCAGCAGCGGGACTAGCGGGGTCAATGAGCAGTTCTTC
TRBJ2-2,.,TRBV7-2,.,CASSRREWNTGELFF,TGTGCCAGCAGCCGGAGAGAGTGGAACACCGGGGAGCTGTTTTTT
TRBJ1-1,.,TRBV30,.,CAWSTRSEAFF,TGTGCCTGGAGCACCCGCAGTGAAGCTTTCTTT
TRBJ1-5,.,TRBV25-1,.,CASSESGISNQPQHF,TGTGCCAGCAGTGAATCCGGGATTAGCAATCAGCCCCAGCATTTT
TRBJ1-4,.,TRBV28,once,CASSSHGQLNEKLFF,TGTGCCAGCAGTTCCCATGGACAACTTAATGAAAAACTGTTTTTT
TRBJ2-7,.,TRBV10-3,.,CAILRQIQGEQYF,TGTGCCATCTTACGACAGATCCAGGGCGAGCAGTACTTC
TRBJ1-5,.,TRBV2,.,CASSEGSSNQPQHF,TGTGCCAGCAGTGAAGGCAGTAGCAATCAGCCCCAGCATTTT
TRBJ1-3,.,TRBV6-5,.,CASSYSGLRGNTIYF,TGTGCCAGCAGTTACTCAGGTCTGCGTGGAAACACCATATATTTT
TRBJ2-2,.,TRBV18,.,CASSPMVQMIAGELFF,TGTGCCAGCTCACCAATGGTACAGATGATAGCCGGGGAGCTGTTTTTT
TRBJ2-1,.,TRBV7-2,.,CASSPLRSSYNEQFF,TGTGCCAGCAGCCCTCTCCGGAGCTCCTACAATGAGCAGTTCTTC
TRBJ1-5,.,TRBV2,.,CASSDWGVQPQHF,TGTGCCAGCAGTGATTGGGGGGTTCAGCCCCAGCATTTT
TRBJ1-1,.,TRBV19,.,CASTPGLPRRVNTEAFF,TGTGCCAGTACCCCGGGACTCCCGAGGAGGGTGAACACTGAAGCTTTCTTT
TRBJ2-7,.,TRBV18,.,CASSPIQGGDEQYF,TGTGCCAGCTCACCAATACAGGGAGGGGACGAGCAGTACTTC
TRBJ2-7,.,TRBV5-1,.,CASSARGPGFEQYF,TGCGCCAGCAGCGCCCGGGGGCCGGGATTCGAGCAGTACTTC
TRBJ1-5,TRBD1,TRBV7-9,.,CASSYGTVNQPQHF,TGTGCCAGCAGCTATGGGACAGTTAACCAGCCCCAGCATTTT
TRBJ2-5,.,TRBV18,.,CASSPRQQGGETQYF,TGTGCCAGCTCACCACGGCAACAGGGAGGAGAGACCCAGTACTTC
TRBJ1-5,.,TRBV30,.,CAWSPGADQPQHF,TGTGCCTGGAGTCCAGGGGCTGATCAGCCCCAGCATTTT
TRBJ2-7,TRBD2,TRBV30,.,CAWSWASGGLVYEQYF,TGTGCCTGGAGTTGGGCTAGCGGGGGCCTCGTGTACGAGCAGTACTTC